The 8 T cell receptor beta chains below come from one sample, sequenced in a study of early T cells in non-severe SARS-CoV-2 infection. In TCRdb, the 5' RACE reads were re-called with MiXCR into one record per CDR3 protein. Of tens of thousands of distinct CDR3 sequences detected, around 12% appear once; the ten largest clones hold 4% to 5%. The sequenced sample was whole blood. The receptors were sampled from an adult who was a healthcare worker with PCR-confirmed SARS-CoV-2 infection or an uninfected control (not recorded which).

The rearrangement uses TRBV4-1 and TRBJ2-3; the D is unclear. V was shortened by 0 bases and J by 0 bases, with 7 bases between the two germline ends. CDR3 size: 15 residues. CDR1 MGHRA and CDR2 YSYEKL come from the germline V gene. Here the CDR3 reads CASSQEGPSTDTQYF. The CDR3, as DNA: TGCGCCAGCAGCCAAGAGGGTCCCAGCACAGATACGCAGTATTTT.

Details on this clonotype: At one of its ends the junction is not consistent with the germline gene, which may arise from a read error. CDR3 nucleotides: TGTGCTAGCAGCTTAGGAGGGCATCGGAACAATGAGCAGTTCTTC. This translates into CASSLGGHRNNEQFF. J is TRBJ2-1 and V is TRBV7-7, with D possibly being TRBD2 (6 bases). This CDR3 is built from 15 residues. Germline V gene sequence: CDR1 SSHAT, CDR2 FNYEAQ (reference sequence).

The gene calls are TRBV20-1 and TRBJ2-1; D may be TRBD1 (5 bases). V was clipped by 5 bases and J by 9 bases, with 8 bases between them. This CDR3 has 10 residues. The V gene's germline CDR1 is DFQATT and CDR2 SNEGSKA (reference sequence). CDR3 protein: CSAVDIEQFF. As DNA, the CDR3 is TGCAGTGCTGTGGACATTGAGCAGTTCTTC.

This clonotype was seen repeatedly, ten times or more. The V and J genes are TRBV5-1 and TRBJ2-1; TRBD2 matches 10 bases. The V segment lost 3 bases and the J segment 0 bases; nucleotides outside the gene matches: 6. CDR3 size: 17 residues. CDR1 and CDR2 (germline): SGHRS, YFSETQ. The CDR3 loop is CASSWGLAGDSYNEQFF. The CDR3 nucleotides are TGCGCCAGCAGCTGGGGCCTAGCGGGAGACTCCTACAATGAGCAGTTCTTC.

This clonotype was seen at least ten times. This rearrangement joins TRBV20-1 to TRBJ2-1, with 14 bases lining up with TRBD2. The trim removed 6 bases at V and 6 bases at J, leaving 7 bases unmatched. Germline loops: CDR1 DFQATT, CDR2 SNEGSKA (reference sequence). CDR3 length: 15 residues. CDR3 nucleotide sequence: TGCAGTGCACCGACTAGCGGGAGGGATGGCAATGAGCAGTTCTTC. As protein: CSAPTSGRDGNEQFF.

This clonotype was detected many times. The chain links TRBV5-1 to TRBJ2-1; 12 positions match TRBD2. The junction had 12 bases not matched to a gene; V was cut back by 5 bases and J by 0 bases. This CDR3 spans 19 amino acids. Germline V lookup: CDR1 SGHRS, CDR2 YFSETQ. The DNA for the CDR3 is TGCGCCAGCAGGCGGGGGACTAGCGGGTCCCCTAGCTCCTACAATGAGCAGTTCTTC. Its protein is CASRRGTSGSPSSYNEQFF.

Only a few counts were recorded for this clonotype. The CDR3 sequence is CASRRQNRSNQPQHF. For the CDR3, the DNA is TGTGCCAGCAGGCGACAGAATCGAAGCAATCAGCCCCAGCATTTT. The rearrangement uses TRBV6-2 or TRBV6-3 and TRBJ1-5, with D maybe TRBD1 (5 bases). Trimming took 6 bases from V and 1 from J, leaving 13 bases between them. This CDR3 is built from 15 residues. Germline V gives CDR1 MNHEY, CDR2 SVGEGT.

This clonotype was picked up many times. The CDR3 region is CATEDRGTAEKLFF. In DNA, the CDR3 is TGTGCCACCGAGGATAGGGGCACTGCTGAAAAACTGTTTTTT. The V call is TRBV2, the J call TRBJ1-4, with a weak D call TRBD1 (5 bases). The CDR3 has 14 residues. Germline CDR1 reads SNHLY; CDR2 reads FYNNEI. Trimming pared 10 bases from V and 7 bases from J, leaving 19 bases between.